This is a list of T cell receptor beta chains from one sample in a study of blood T cell repertoires in COVID-19. This table comes from immunoSEQ multiplex PCR, and its TCRdb copy is limited to in-frame clones, with some not included. Of about 180,000 clones listed, about 89% are singletons. Sequencing input: peripheral blood. The receptors were gathered from a man in his forties or fifties with active or convalescent COVID-19. The CDR3 runs from the conserved cysteine through the conserved F or W. The order of the fields is V gene, clone size, D gene, CDR3 length, J gene, CDR3 protein, CDR3 DNA. The D gene is left open where the match is weak. Clone size appears in some rows only: once, few, many, or a class for an expanded clone.

TRBV5-4,.,.,15,TRBJ1-5,CASSPGVVSNQPQHF,TGTGCCAGCAGCCCAGGGGTAGTGAGCAATCAGCCCCAGCATTTT
TRBV12-3/TRBV12-4,.,.,13,TRBJ1-5,CASSFGVGQPQHF,TGTGCCAGCAGTTTCGGGGTGGGTCAGCCCCAGCATTTT
TRBV6-5,.,.,14,TRBJ1-5,CASSDSGDSRPQHF,TGTGCCAGCAGTGACTCAGGGGATTCGAGGCCCCAGCATTTT
TRBV24-1,.,.,14,TRBJ2-3,CATSDPRGTDTQYF,TGTGCCACCAGTGACCCTCGCGGCACAGATACGCAGTATTTT
TRBV27,.,TRBD1,15,TRBJ1-5,CASSAQGTANQPQHF,TGTGCCAGCAGTGCCCAAGGGACAGCAAATCAGCCCCAGCATTTT
TRBV6-5,.,TRBD1,15,TRBJ1-5,CASRRDRASNQPQHF,TGTGCCAGCAGGAGGGACAGGGCCTCCAATCAGCCCCAGCATTTT
TRBV7-3,.,TRBD1,17,TRBJ2-3,CASGNKDRTQGTDTQYF,TGTGCCAGCGGAAACAAGGACAGGACCCAAGGAACAGATACGCAGTATTTT
TRBV28,.,.,14,TRBJ1-5,CASSARGGVAPQHF,TGTGCCAGCAGTGCGAGGGGGGGGGTCGCGCCCCAGCATTTT
TRBV5-6,few,TRBD1,15,TRBJ1-1,CASSLLLGQGTEAFF,TGTGCCAGCAGCTTATTACTCGGACAGGGCACTGAAGCTTTCTTT
TRBV19,.,.,17,TRBJ1-4,CASSADGRGVTNEKLFF,TGTGCCAGTAGTGCCGACGGGCGGGGAGTAACTAATGAAAAACTGTTTTTT
TRBV7-9,.,TRBD1,12,TRBJ2-5,CATIGGRETQYF,TGTGCCACTATAGGGGGCCGGGAGACCCAGTACTTC
TRBV19,.,.,12,TRBJ1-2,CASTRWGDGYTF,TGTGCCAGTACGAGGTGGGGGGATGGCTACACCTTC
TRBV28,.,.,15,TRBJ2-5,CASSLSAGGQETQYF,TGTGCCAGCAGTTTATCGGCAGGGGGGCAAGAGACCCAGTACTTC
TRBV6-5,.,.,15,TRBJ1-1,CASSYSMGRRAEAFF,TGTGCCAGCAGTTACAGCATGGGGCGAAGGGCTGAAGCTTTCTTT
TRBV27,once,.,14,TRBJ1-1,CASSLRRGSTEAFF,TGTGCCAGCAGTTTGAGACGGGGGAGCACTGAAGCTTTCTTT
TRBV30,.,TRBD1,14,TRBJ1-1,CAWRGGQENTEAFF,TGTGCCTGGAGGGGTGGACAGGAGAACACTGAAGCTTTCTTT
TRBV7-9,.,.,15,TRBJ1-4,CASSPWVGGGEKLFF,TGTGCCAGCAGCCCGTGGGTCGGCGGAGGAGAAAAACTGTTTTTT
TRBV3-1/TRBV3-2,.,.,13,TRBJ1-2,CASSQDLAVPNTF,TGTGCCAGCAGCCAAGATTTAGCAGTCCCCAACACCTTC
TRBV28,.,TRBD1,17,TRBJ1-4,CASSERTGATTNEKLFF,TGTGCCAGCAGTGAACGGACAGGGGCGACAACTAATGAAAAACTGTTTTTT
TRBV6-5,.,.,14,TRBJ1-2,CASTKDRSQRGYTF,TGTGCCAGCACCAAAGACAGATCCCAGCGTGGCTACACCTTC
TRBV2,.,TRBD2,16,TRBJ2-3,CASRGGTSGVEDTQYF,TGTGCCAGCAGGGGAGGGACTAGCGGGGTCGAAGATACGCAGTATTTT
TRBV28,.,TRBD1,14,TRBJ1-4,CASSQQGVREKLFF,TGTGCCAGCAGTCAACAGGGGGTGCGGGAAAAACTGTTTTTT
TRBV5-1,.,.,15,TRBJ1-1,CASSTGGISNTEAFF,TGCGCCAGCAGCACCGGAGGGATCAGTAACACTGAAGCTTTCTTT
TRBV5-4,.,.,15,TRBJ2-2,CASSLGGQLGGELFF,TGTGCCAGCAGCTTGGGGGGGCAGCTTGGCGGGGAGCTGTTTTTT
TRBV28,few,TRBD1,14,TRBJ2-5,CASSSGQAQETQYF,TGTGCCAGCAGTTCGGGACAGGCCCAGGAGACCCAGTACTTC
TRBV7-9,.,.,18,TRBJ1-3,CASSLGLVRRESGNTIYF,TGTGCCAGCAGCTTGGGGTTGGTCCGGAGGGAATCTGGAAACACCATATATTTT
TRBV5-4,.,TRBD1,13,TRBJ1-5,CASSRDRGQPQHF,TGTGCCAGCAGCAGGGACAGGGGTCAGCCCCAGCATTTT
TRBV11-2,.,.,13,TRBJ2-5,CASSLFRGETQYF,TGTGCCAGCAGTCTTTTTAGGGGAGAGACCCAGTACTTC
TRBV5-5,.,.,16,TRBJ1-6,CASSLRSTASNSPLHF,TGTGCCAGCAGCTTGAGGTCGACAGCGAGTAATTCACCCCTCCACTTT
TRBV6-5,.,.,15,TRBJ1-4,CASSYSGGGNEKLFF,TGTGCCAGCAGTTACTCAGGGGGAGGGAATGAAAAACTGTTTTTT